The 9 T cell receptor beta chains below all came from one sample that was sequenced in a study of post-analysis software for immune sequencing data. Study outcomes and limitations: In patients, roughly five TRBV segments were more frequent than in controls, with TRBV5-6, TRBV5-1 and TRBV20-1 among them.

Each TCR beta cDNA library carried unique molecular identifiers. TCRdb passed the PCR reads through MiXCR, listing each CDR3 protein once. The top ten hold 4.6% of the sample, which has hundreds of thousands of distinct CDR3 sequences, roughly 50% seen once. The antigens these receptors bind are not known. Specimen: blood. The receptors were sampled from a girl aged 10-17 years with multiple sclerosis.

The table lists this clonotype with a few counts. As DNA, the CDR3 is TGTGCCAGCAGTGAAAGTCGGGTATCCTATAATTCACCCCTCCACTTT. This gives the protein CASSESRVSYNSPLHF. J is TRBJ1-6 and V is TRBV6-1, with unresolved D. Between the trimmed V and J ends, which lost 2 bases and 1 base, there was a span of 9 bases. This CDR3 is 16 amino acids long. Germline V gene sequence: CDR1 MNHNS, CDR2 SASEGT.

This clonotype has a handful of counts. This chain joins TRBV7-2 and TRBJ2-3; TRBD2 agrees at 9 bases. The CDR3 spans 15 residues. Germline assignment: CDR1 SGHTA and CDR2 FQGNSA. V shed 5 bases, J shed 4 bases, and the junction held 7 bases outside the gene matches. The CDR3 DNA reads TGTGCCAGCAGCGTAACTAGCGGGCCTTCAGATACGCAGTATTTT. Translated: CASSVTSGPSDTQYF.

The chain carries TRBV7-8 and TRBJ2-1; a weak D match, TRBD2 (5 bases). Germline V lookup: CDR1 SGHVS, CDR2 FQNEAQ. The V gene lost 2 bases and the J gene lost 6 bases, with 17 bases spanning the gap. This CDR3 is 16 amino acids long. CDR3 in amino acids: CASSLTGGLRSNEQFF. The DNA of the CDR3 is TGTGCCAGCAGCTTAACCGGCGGGCTTAGATCCAATGAGCAGTTCTTC. Full variable domain (rest looked up from reference TRBV7-8 and TRBJ2-1): GAGVSQSPRYKVAKRGQDVALRCDPISGHVSLFWYQQALGQGPEFLTYFQNEAQLDKSGLPSDRFFAERPEGSVSTLKIQRTQQEDSAVYLCASSLTGGLRSNEQFFGPGTRLTVL.

The chain carries TRBV5-1 and TRBJ2-7; unclear D gene. The germline V gene encodes CDR1 SGHRS and CDR2 YFSETQ. This CDR3 is 14 amino acids long. Deletions cut 0 bases from V and 0 bases from J, with 7 bases between. The CDR3 sequence: CASSLELLSYEQYF. CDR3 bases: TGCGCCAGCAGCTTGGAGTTGCTCTCCTACGAGCAGTACTTC.

This chain connects TRBV12-3 or TRBV12-4 to TRBJ2-7, with 13 nucleotides matching TRBD2. CDR3 size: 15 residues. V lost 1 base and J lost 7; bases outside the gene matches: 4. As DNA, the CDR3 is TGTGCCAGCAGTTTAGGGACTAGCGGGAGTACTGAGCAGTACTTC. Amino acid sequence: CASSLGTSGSTEQYF.

As concerns this clonotype: A read error may produce the germline difference seen at one junction end. V usage is TRBV20-1 and J usage is TRBJ2-2; D unresolved. The CDR3 is 16 residues long. Germline V gene sequence: CDR1 DFQATT, CDR2 SNEGSKA (reference sequence). Here the CDR3 DNA reads TGCAGTGCTAGACCCAGGACGCGGCTGAACGCCGGGGAGCTGTTTTTT. It codes for CSARPRTRLNAGELFF.

This chain uses TRBV11-2 with TRBJ2-7; maybe TRBD1 (6 bases). CDR1 and CDR2 (germline): SGHAT, FQNNGV. V was shortened by 5 bases and J by 10 bases, with 18 bases between the two germline ends. The CDR3 is 13 amino acids. The CDR3 sequence is CASSPTPGVFQYF. The CDR3 nucleotides are TGTGCCAGCAGCCCGACCCCAGGGGTTTTTCAGTACTTC.

The chain couples TRBV25-1 to TRBJ1-2; D perhaps matches TRBD1 (6 bases). From germline, CDR1 is MGHDK and CDR2 SYGVNS. V lost 6 bases and J 8 bases, leaving 10 bases between the germline ends. CDR3 size: 11 residues. For the CDR3, the DNA is TGTGCCAGCAGGAGGGGGGTCGGCTACACCTTC. This encodes CASRRGVGYTF.

This clonotype occurred once. The chain joins TRBV6-4 to TRBJ2-1; 8 nucleotides agree with TRBD1. With 2 bases clipped from V and 5 bases from J, the junction kept 8 bases outside the gene matches. Germline V gene data show CDR1 as MRHNA and CDR2 as SNTAGT. CDR3 length: 16 amino acids. The CDR3 coding sequence is TGTGCCAGCAGTGACGGCCCAGGGACAGGCAACAATGAGCAGTTCTTC. This translates into CASSDGPGTGNNEQFF.